The rows below give T cell receptor beta chains drawn from one sample of a study of blood T cell repertoires in COVID-19. Generated by immunoSEQ multiplex PCR, the TCRdb table keeps only in-frame clones and is missing some. The repertoire holds about 59,000 clones, with 70% to 85% as singletons. The sequencing sample was made of peripheral blood. All receptors come from a man aged 80 or over with acute or convalescent COVID-19. Both conserved end residues are part of each CDR3. The D gene is left open where the match is weak. Clone size is shown for a subset of rows, as once, few, many or a class of expanded clone.

clone size: .
D gene: .
V gene: TRBV2
J gene: TRBJ2-2
CDR3 protein: CASRVSTVDTGELFF
CDR3 DNA: TGTGCCAGCAGAGTTTCTACGGTCGACACCGGGGAGCTGTTTTTT

clone size: few
D gene: .
V gene: TRBV7-2
J gene: TRBJ1-1
CDR3 protein: CASRVSPGGRMNTEAFF
CDR3 DNA: TGTGCCAGCCGAGTGAGCCCGGGGGGACGGATGAACACTGAAGCTTTCTTT

clone size: .
D gene: .
V gene: TRBV24-1
J gene: TRBJ2-3
CDR3 protein: CATSDLEDSTDTQYF
CDR3 DNA: TGTGCCACCAGTGATTTGGAGGATAGCACAGATACGCAGTATTTT

clone size: many
D gene: .
V gene: TRBV6-6
J gene: TRBJ2-3
CDR3 protein: CASSPNIQRRRTDTQYF
CDR3 DNA: TGTGCCAGCAGTCCAAATATACAGAGACGACGCACAGATACGCAGTATTTT

clone size: once
D gene: .
V gene: TRBV29-1
J gene: TRBJ1-1
CDR3 protein: CSVEGALSKWAFF
CDR3 DNA: TGCAGCGTTGAAGGGGCCCTCTCAAAGTGGGCTTTCTTT

clone size: .
D gene: .
V gene: TRBV19
J gene: TRBJ1-6
CDR3 protein: CASSISGLTSPLHF
CDR3 DNA: TGTGCCAGTAGTATTTCGGGACTCACCTCACCCCTCCACTTT

clone size: .
D gene: .
V gene: TRBV12-3/TRBV12-4
J gene: TRBJ2-7
CDR3 protein: CASSKTNGEQYF
CDR3 DNA: TGTGCCAGCAGTAAAACTAACGGCGAGCAGTACTTC

clone size: .
D gene: .
V gene: TRBV5-6
J gene: TRBJ1-2
CDR3 protein: CASTRRGRQQESYTF
CDR3 DNA: TGTGCCAGCACCCGAAGGGGCAGACAACAAGAGAGCTACACCTTC

clone size: .
D gene: .
V gene: TRBV2
J gene: TRBJ1-1
CDR3 protein: CASSDRTSNTEAFF
CDR3 DNA: TGTGCCAGCAGTGATAGGACATCGAACACTGAAGCTTTCTTT

clone size: few
D gene: .
V gene: TRBV9
J gene: TRBJ1-4
CDR3 protein: CASTPRGGDEKLFF
CDR3 DNA: TGTGCCAGCACCCCCCGGGGGGGGGATGAAAAACTGTTTTTT

clone size: .
D gene: .
V gene: TRBV7-8
J gene: TRBJ1-2
CDR3 protein: CASSLDSFYGYTF
CDR3 DNA: TGTGCCAGCAGCTTAGACAGCTTCTATGGCTACACCTTC

clone size: .
D gene: .
V gene: TRBV7-9
J gene: TRBJ2-5
CDR3 protein: CASSVWASLEETQYF
CDR3 DNA: TGTGCCAGCAGCGTCTGGGCTAGCCTCGAGGAGACCCAGTACTTC

clone size: .
D gene: .
V gene: TRBV2
J gene: TRBJ1-5
CDR3 protein: CASSVIYRASNQPQHF
CDR3 DNA: TGTGCCAGCAGCGTAATTTACAGGGCTAGCAATCAGCCCCAGCATTTT

clone size: once
D gene: .
V gene: TRBV7-2
J gene: TRBJ2-6
CDR3 protein: CASRSQISGANVLTF
CDR3 DNA: TGTGCCAGCAGATCACAGATTTCTGGGGCCAACGTCCTGACTTTC

clone size: .
D gene: TRBD1
V gene: TRBV5-1
J gene: TRBJ2-5
CDR3 protein: CASSLRTGGLQETQYF
CDR3 DNA: TGCGCCAGCAGCTTGCGGACAGGGGGACTCCAAGAGACCCAGTACTTC

clone size: .
D gene: TRBD2
V gene: TRBV3-1/TRBV3-2
J gene: TRBJ2-1
CDR3 protein: CASSQDSGGGSYNEQFF
CDR3 DNA: TGTGCCAGCAGCCAAGACAGCGGGGGGGGCTCCTACAATGAGCAGTTCTTC

clone size: .
D gene: TRBD1
V gene: TRBV28
J gene: TRBJ1-2
CDR3 protein: CASSSGTGASYGYTF
CDR3 DNA: TGTGCCAGCAGTTCCGGGACAGGGGCATCCTATGGCTACACCTTC

clone size: .
D gene: .
V gene: TRBV3-1/TRBV3-2
J gene: TRBJ2-1
CDR3 protein: CASSQDPAGAYEQFF
CDR3 DNA: TGTGCCAGCAGCCAAGATCCGGCAGGGGCCTATGAGCAGTTCTTC

clone size: .
D gene: .
V gene: TRBV24-1
J gene: TRBJ2-3
CDR3 protein: CATGPQDTQYF
CDR3 DNA: TGTGCCACCGGCCCCCAAGATACGCAGTATTTT

clone size: .
D gene: TRBD2
V gene: TRBV3-1/TRBV3-2
J gene: TRBJ2-7
CDR3 protein: CASSDSGGANYEQYF
CDR3 DNA: TGTGCCAGCAGTGATAGCGGGGGGGCCAACTACGAGCAGTACTTC

clone size: .
D gene: TRBD1
V gene: TRBV7-9
J gene: TRBJ1-5
CDR3 protein: CASSYGQGTQPQHF
CDR3 DNA: TGTGCCAGCAGCTACGGACAGGGGACTCAGCCCCAGCATTTT

clone size: .
D gene: .
V gene: TRBV11-2
J gene: TRBJ2-2
CDR3 protein: CASSPGGQNTGELFF
CDR3 DNA: TGTGCCAGCAGCCCCGGCGGTCAGAACACCGGGGAGCTGTTTTTT

clone size: .
D gene: .
V gene: TRBV7-2
J gene: TRBJ2-7
CDR3 protein: CASSPQPVAYGEQYF
CDR3 DNA: TGTGCCAGCAGCCCCCAGCCGGTGGCTTACGGGGAGCAGTACTTC

clone size: .
D gene: .
V gene: TRBV27
J gene: TRBJ1-3
CDR3 protein: CASSPSYSGNTIYF
CDR3 DNA: TGTGCCAGCAGTCCGTCCTACTCTGGAAACACCATATATTTT

clone size: few
D gene: .
V gene: TRBV7-9
J gene: TRBJ2-1
CDR3 protein: CASSLEPSWGAYNEQFF
CDR3 DNA: TGTGCCAGCAGCTTAGAGCCTTCTTGGGGGGCCTACAATGAGCAGTTCTTC

clone size: .
D gene: .
V gene: TRBV13
J gene: TRBJ1-4
CDR3 protein: CASSSGLPNEKLFF
CDR3 DNA: TGTGCCAGCAGCTCGGGACTGCCGAATGAAAAACTGTTTTTT

clone size: once
D gene: .
V gene: TRBV7-6
J gene: TRBJ2-5
CDR3 protein: CASSLVGGEETQYF
CDR3 DNA: TGTGCCAGCAGCTTAGTAGGGGGGGAAGAGACCCAGTACTTC

clone size: .
D gene: TRBD2
V gene: TRBV2
J gene: TRBJ2-7
CDR3 protein: CASSTRGGDEQYF
CDR3 DNA: TGTGCCAGCAGTACTCGGGGGGGTGACGAGCAGTACTTC

clone size: .
D gene: .
V gene: TRBV5-6
J gene: TRBJ1-1
CDR3 protein: CASESSGAAQVAFF
CDR3 DNA: TGTGCCAGCGAGTCCAGCGGGGCCGCGCAGGTAGCTTTCTTT

clone size: few
D gene: TRBD2
V gene: TRBV6-5
J gene: TRBJ2-3
CDR3 protein: CASSSGGHTQYF
CDR3 DNA: TGTGCCAGCAGTAGCGGGGGCCATACGCAGTATTTT

clone size: few
D gene: TRBD1
V gene: TRBV27
J gene: TRBJ1-1
CDR3 protein: CASSREQGWTEAFF
CDR3 DNA: TGTGCCAGCAGTCGGGAACAGGGGTGGACTGAAGCTTTCTTT

clone size: .
D gene: .
V gene: TRBV5-6
J gene: TRBJ1-6
CDR3 protein: CASSRREGNSPLHF
CDR3 DNA: TGTGCCAGCAGCCGACGGGAGGGGAACTCACCCCTCCACTTT

clone size: .
D gene: TRBD2
V gene: TRBV5-1
J gene: TRBJ2-1
CDR3 protein: CASSLGGLAGADEQFF
CDR3 DNA: TGCGCCAGCAGCTTGGGCGGACTAGCGGGAGCCGATGAGCAGTTCTTC

clone size: .
D gene: TRBD2
V gene: TRBV2
J gene: TRBJ2-5
CDR3 protein: CATALAGNQETQYF
CDR3 DNA: TGTGCCACGGCCTTAGCGGGGAATCAAGAGACCCAGTACTTC

clone size: .
D gene: TRBD2
V gene: TRBV19
J gene: TRBJ2-3
CDR3 protein: CASSLLAGGPDTQYF
CDR3 DNA: TGTGCCAGTAGTCTACTAGCGGGGGGACCAGATACGCAGTATTTT

clone size: .
D gene: TRBD1
V gene: TRBV19
J gene: TRBJ1-5
CDR3 protein: CAARGAKNQPQHF
CDR3 DNA: TGTGCCGCCAGGGGGGCCAAAAATCAGCCCCAGCATTTT

clone size: .
D gene: TRBD1
V gene: TRBV5-8
J gene: TRBJ2-6
CDR3 protein: CASSLETGLSGANVLTF
CDR3 DNA: TGTGCCAGCAGCTTGGAGACAGGGCTATCTGGGGCCAACGTCCTGACTTTC

clone size: once
D gene: .
V gene: TRBV3-1/TRBV3-2
J gene: TRBJ2-1
CDR3 protein: CASSLTGRVNDEQFF
CDR3 DNA: TGTGCCAGCAGTTTAACAGGGAGGGTGAACGATGAGCAGTTCTTC

clone size: medium-sized
D gene: .
V gene: TRBV6-5
J gene: TRBJ1-2
CDR3 protein: CASTREDYGYTF
CDR3 DNA: TGTGCCAGCACCCGGGAGGACTATGGCTACACCTTC

clone size: few
D gene: .
V gene: TRBV5-4
J gene: TRBJ1-1
CDR3 protein: CASSLEQGWTEAFF
CDR3 DNA: TGTGCCAGCAGCTTGGAGCAGGGGTGGACTGAAGCTTTCTTT

clone size: .
D gene: .
V gene: TRBV5-4
J gene: TRBJ2-1
CDR3 protein: CASNKPQGYRGYNEQFF
CDR3 DNA: TGTGCCAGCAACAAACCTCAGGGTTACCGGGGGTACAATGAGCAGTTCTTC

clone size: .
D gene: .
V gene: TRBV7-8
J gene: TRBJ1-5
CDR3 protein: CASSLRGGENQPQHF
CDR3 DNA: TGTGCCAGCAGCCTACGGGGGGGAGAGAATCAGCCCCAGCATTTT

clone size: many
D gene: TRBD1
V gene: TRBV28
J gene: TRBJ1-5
CDR3 protein: CASSRDRGGHQPQHF
CDR3 DNA: TGTGCCAGCAGCCGGGACAGGGGGGGCCATCAGCCCCAGCATTTT

clone size: .
D gene: TRBD2
V gene: TRBV4-2
J gene: TRBJ2-2
CDR3 protein: CASSLFPAGTTNTGELFF
CDR3 DNA: TGTGCCAGCAGCCTATTCCCAGCGGGAACAACGAACACCGGGGAGCTGTTTTTT

clone size: .
D gene: .
V gene: TRBV3-1/TRBV3-2
J gene: TRBJ2-1
CDR3 protein: CASSRQESYNEQFF
CDR3 DNA: TGTGCCAGCAGCCGACAGGAGTCCTACAATGAGCAGTTCTTC

clone size: .
D gene: .
V gene: TRBV19
J gene: TRBJ1-1
CDR3 protein: CASSPRTAEAFF
CDR3 DNA: TGTGCCAGTAGTCCCCGGACAGCTGAAGCTTTCTTT

clone size: .
D gene: .
V gene: TRBV6-5
J gene: TRBJ1-6
CDR3 protein: CASSYGASSYNSPLHF
CDR3 DNA: TGTGCCAGCAGTTATGGTGCTAGCTCCTATAATTCACCCCTCCACTTT

clone size: medium-sized
D gene: .
V gene: TRBV9
J gene: TRBJ2-3
CDR3 protein: CASSSWTASTDTQYF
CDR3 DNA: TGTGCCAGCAGCTCTTGGACAGCAAGCACAGATACGCAGTATTTT

clone size: .
D gene: .
V gene: TRBV19
J gene: TRBJ2-4
CDR3 protein: CASSMPSVAKNIQYF
CDR3 DNA: TGTGCCAGTAGTATGCCGAGCGTTGCCAAAAACATTCAGTACTTC

clone size: .
D gene: .
V gene: TRBV7-8
J gene: TRBJ1-2
CDR3 protein: CASSPGDYGYTF
CDR3 DNA: TGTGCCAGCAGCCCCGGGGACTATGGCTACACCTTC

clone size: .
D gene: TRBD1
V gene: TRBV6-5
J gene: TRBJ1-1
CDR3 protein: CASGPQGGNTEAFF
CDR3 DNA: TGTGCCAGCGGGCCACAGGGGGGAAACACTGAAGCTTTCTTT

clone size: .
D gene: .
V gene: TRBV14
J gene: TRBJ2-7
CDR3 protein: CASSQGHYEQYF
CDR3 DNA: TGTGCCAGCAGCCAGGGACACTACGAGCAGTACTTC

clone size: .
D gene: TRBD1
V gene: TRBV27
J gene: TRBJ1-4
CDR3 protein: CASKKTGAPEKLFF
CDR3 DNA: TGTGCCAGTAAGAAGACAGGGGCGCCGGAAAAACTGTTTTTT

clone size: .
D gene: .
V gene: TRBV29-1
J gene: TRBJ2-7
CDR3 protein: CSVYNRVGEQYF
CDR3 DNA: TGCAGCGTTTATAACAGGGTCGGCGAGCAGTACTTC

clone size: once
D gene: .
V gene: TRBV5-8
J gene: TRBJ2-5
CDR3 protein: CASSLMGRVEETQYF
CDR3 DNA: TGTGCCAGCAGCCTAATGGGCAGGGTCGAGGAGACCCAGTACTTC

clone size: .
D gene: .
V gene: TRBV3-1/TRBV3-2
J gene: TRBJ1-1
CDR3 protein: CASSSHGEDTEAFF
CDR3 DNA: TGTGCCAGCAGCTCCCACGGGGAGGACACTGAAGCTTTCTTT

clone size: few
D gene: .
V gene: TRBV7-9
J gene: TRBJ1-1
CDR3 protein: CASSSYRLDTEAFF
CDR3 DNA: TGTGCCAGCAGCTCCTACCGACTCGACACTGAAGCTTTCTTT

clone size: .
D gene: .
V gene: TRBV4-1
J gene: TRBJ2-7
CDR3 protein: CASSRLLRSSYEQYF
CDR3 DNA: TGCGCCAGCAGCCGCCTACTGAGAAGCTCCTACGAGCAGTACTTC

clone size: .
D gene: TRBD1
V gene: TRBV6-5
J gene: TRBJ1-2
CDR3 protein: CASSYSDRAGYGYTF
CDR3 DNA: TGTGCCAGCAGTTACTCGGACAGGGCGGGCTATGGCTACACCTTC

clone size: .
D gene: TRBD2
V gene: TRBV11-3
J gene: TRBJ2-1
CDR3 protein: CASSPGLAGGPRYNEQFF
CDR3 DNA: TGTGCCAGCAGCCCGGGACTAGCGGGAGGGCCTCGCTACAATGAGCAGTTCTTC